This passage covers 24 T cell receptor beta chains from one sample sequenced in a study of T-cell memory formation after mild COVID-19. TCRdb processed the 5' RACE reads anew with MiXCR; each CDR3 protein has one entry. The data show 300,000 to 400,000 distinct CDR3 sequences, with approximately 27% seen just once and roughly 13% held by the top ten. Input material: PBMCs or a T cell subset sorted from them (not recorded which). These receptors were collected from an adult woman who had mild COVID-19 (a few samples of this study predate the infection). Cell type and time point are not known.

The chain combines TRBV6-2 or TRBV6-3 with TRBJ2-2; 8 nucleotides align to TRBD2. Germline CDR1 is MNHEY and CDR2 is SVGEGT. V lost 6 bases and J lost 9; bases outside the gene matches: 9. The length of the CDR3 is 14 residues. The CDR3 nucleotides are TGTGCCAGCAGCTGGACTAGCTTAGTCCGGGAGCTGTTTTTT. Translating it yields CASSWTSLVRELFF.

This clonotype was picked up a small number of times. The chain is built from TRBV6-6 and TRBJ1-1; 9 nucleotides match TRBD1. V was clipped by 7 bases and J by 0 bases; unmatched bases: 6. The CDR3 has 15 residues. In germline, CDR1 is MNHNY, CDR2 SVGAGI (reference sequence). The CDR3 spells CASTETGGLNTEAFF. The CDR3, as DNA: TGTGCCAGCACCGAGACAGGGGGTTTGAACACTGAAGCTTTCTTT.

Only a few counts were recorded for this clonotype. The CDR3 bases are TGTGCCAGTAGTACAAGGGGGTATTACTCCTACGAGCAGTACTTC. It is translated as CASSTRGYYSYEQYF. The genes are TRBV19 and TRBJ2-7; perhaps TRBD1 as D (6 bases). Trimming stripped 4 bases from V and 0 bases from J, with 13 bases between. Germline CDR1 reads LNHDA; CDR2 reads SQIVND (reference sequence). The CDR3 sequence is 15 residues long.

This clonotype has a handful of counts. The rearrangement uses TRBV30 and TRBJ2-3; 7 positions match TRBD2. The CDR3 is 16 amino acids. Per the germline V gene, CDR1 is GTSNPN and CDR2 is SVGIG (reference sequence). V was pared by 4 bases and J by 0 bases, with 10 bases of the junction left unmatched. This CDR3 is CAWKWQGGGSTDTQYF. In DNA, the CDR3 is TGTGCCTGGAAATGGCAGGGCGGGGGTAGCACAGATACGCAGTATTTT.

The J gene is TRBJ2-1, the V gene TRBV5-6, with D possibly TRBD2 on 6 matching bases. Germline lookup yields CDR1 SGHDT and CDR2 YYEEEE. This CDR3 is built from 16 residues. The V end lost 0 bases, the J end lost 2 bases, and 12 bases lay between the germline ends. The CDR3 sequence: CASSLDWGETYNEQFF. CDR3 DNA: TGTGCCAGCAGCTTGGATTGGGGGGAGACCTACAATGAGCAGTTCTTC.

The rearrangement uses TRBV6-5 and TRBJ1-4, with no clear D. The germline gives CDR1 MNHEY, CDR2 SVGAGI. The CDR3 sequence is 15 residues long. Trimming removed 7 bases from V and 2 bases from J, with 14 bases in between. The CDR3 coding sequence is TGTGCCAGCAAATCGCCCAGGAGGACTAATGAAAAACTGTTTTTT. Translated, it gives CASKSPRRTNEKLFF.

The V and J genes are TRBV11-2 and TRBJ2-7; D gene unclear. Germline CDR1 is SGHAT and CDR2 is FQNNGV. This CDR3 spans 12 amino acids. The ends were cut back, 5 bases at V and 4 bases at J, with 9 bases in the middle. In nucleotides, the CDR3 is TGTGCCAGCAGCGACCTTTCATACGAGCAGTACTTC. Protein: CASSDLSYEQYF.

The chain carries TRBV12-3 or TRBV12-4 and TRBJ1-1, with a weak D call TRBD1 (6 bases). V was trimmed by 4 bases and J by 2 bases, leaving 11 bases between them. The CDR3 has 14 amino acids. Here the CDR3 DNA reads TGTGCCAGCAGTTCTAACAGGGACAACACTGAAGCTTTCTTT. It translates to CASSSNRDNTEAFF.

The V call is TRBV6-1, the J call TRBJ1-6; D not certain. Looked up from germline, CDR1 is MNHNS and CDR2 is SASEGT. The CDR3 extends over 15 amino acids. The V and J ends lost 1 base and 0 bases respectively, with 4 bases between them. Here the CDR3 reads CASSEESSYNSPLHF. In DNA, the CDR3 is TGTGCCAGCAGTGAAGAGAGCTCCTATAATTCACCCCTCCACTTT.

This clonotype has more than one count but fewer than ten. CDR3: CASSYDTPTLEQFF. The DNA of the CDR3 is TGTGCCAGCAGTTACGACACCCCCACATTGGAGCAGTTCTTC. The V and J genes are TRBV6-2 or TRBV6-3 and TRBJ2-1; D is ambiguous. CDR1 is MNHEY, CDR2 SVGEGT, per germline. There are 14 residues in the CDR3. V dropped 2 bases and J dropped 10 bases, with 15 bases sitting between them.

The J gene is TRBJ1-6, the V gene TRBV4-1; D ambiguous. CDR1 is MGHRA, CDR2 YSYEKL, per germline. Trimming pared 0 bases from V and 7 bases from J, leaving 1 base between. The CDR3 has 12 amino acids. The CDR3 spells CASSQENSPLHF. The CDR3 region has the DNA TGCGCCAGCAGCCAAGAAAATTCACCCCTCCACTTT.

The chain combines TRBV20-1 with TRBJ1-1; tentative D call: TRBD1 (6 bases). V was clipped by 7 bases and J by 0 bases, with 15 bases between them. This CDR3 spans 14 amino acids. Looked up from germline, CDR1 is DFQATT and CDR2 is SNEGSKA (reference sequence). CDR3 residues: CSGTPRGMNTEAFF. In DNA form, the CDR3 reads TGCAGTGGCACCCCCAGGGGCATGAACACTGAAGCTTTCTTT.

The V call is TRBV5-1, the J call TRBJ2-1; 10 bases are shared with TRBD2. Per the germline V gene, CDR1 is SGHRS and CDR2 is YFSETQ. Germline trimming cut 0 bases from V and 7 bases from J; bases unmatched to any gene: 7. The CDR3 totals 16 residues. CDR3: CASSLGGLAGVNEQFF. In DNA form, the CDR3 reads TGCGCCAGCAGCTTGGGGGGCCTAGCGGGAGTAAATGAGCAGTTCTTC.

The chain couples TRBV14 to TRBJ2-3; D is uncertain. Trimming left V 0 bases short and J 1 base short, with 11 bases between. This CDR3 is built from 16 residues. In germline, CDR1 is SGHDN, CDR2 FVKESK. The CDR3, as DNA: TGTGCCAGCAGCCAAGATATCACAGACCGCACAGATACGCAGTATTTT. The encoded protein is CASSQDITDRTDTQYF.

The chain combines TRBV11-2 with TRBJ2-1; a weak D match, TRBD2 (6 bases). The CDR3 is made up of 19 amino acids. Germline V lookup: CDR1 SGHAT, CDR2 FQNNGV. The ends were cut back, 4 bases at V and 0 bases at J, with 22 bases in the middle. The CDR3 sequence is CASSSKSLRDGSSYNEQFF. The CDR3 DNA follows: TGTGCCAGCAGCTCAAAATCTCTACGGGACGGGAGCTCCTACAATGAGCAGTTCTTC.

V usage is TRBV7-9 and J usage is TRBJ2-6; the match to TRBD1 covers 8 bases. The CDR3 runs 18 residues. Per the germline V gene, CDR1 is SEHNR and CDR2 is FQNEAQ (reference sequence). Trimming cost V 4 bases and J 3 bases; bases outside gene matches: 11. CDR3 nucleotides: TGTGCCAGCAGCTCCTCTTCGACAGGGGTAGGTGGGGCCAACGTCCTGACTTTC. Amino acid sequence: CASSSSSTGVGGANVLTF.

This chain connects TRBV5-1 to TRBJ1-1; TRBD1 aligns across 7 bases. The CDR3 runs to 15 residues. Germline V gives CDR1 SGHRS, CDR2 YFSETQ. V lost 4 bases, J lost 2 bases, and 8 bases stayed unmatched. Written as DNA, the CDR3 is TGCGCCAGCAGCCCCCGGGACAGTGTTAACACTGAAGCTTTCTTT. The encoded protein is CASSPRDSVNTEAFF.

The rearrangement links TRBV9 to TRBJ2-3; 8 bases match TRBD2. The CDR3 loop spans 15 amino acids. Germline values: CDR1 SGDLS, CDR2 YYNGEE. V dropped 0 bases and J dropped 4; count of bases not matched to a gene: 4. CDR3 nucleotide sequence: TGTGCCAGCAGCGTAGGGCTAGCGGGCCCAGATACGCAGTATTTT. Translation: CASSVGLAGPDTQYF.

The rearrangement links TRBV7-8 to TRBJ2-5; D might be TRBD2 (6 bases). The germline gives CDR1 SGHVS, CDR2 FQNEAQ. The CDR3 is 14 amino acids. V lost 1 base, J lost 4 bases, and 10 bases lay in between. This CDR3 is CASSLVDGGETQYF. In nucleotides, the CDR3 is TGTGCCAGCAGCTTAGTCGACGGGGGAGAGACCCAGTACTTC.

J is TRBJ2-2 and V is TRBV29-1; D possibly corresponds to TRBD2 (6 bases). The CDR3 is 13 residues long. V was trimmed by 6 bases and J by 5 bases, leaving 13 bases between them. Germline values: CDR1 SQVTM, CDR2 ANQGSEA. The CDR3 sequence is CSVLGAGTGELFF. The DNA for the CDR3 is TGCAGCGTCCTCGGGGCGGGGACCGGGGAGCTGTTTTTT.

V is TRBV20-1 and J is TRBJ2-1; 11 bases map to TRBD2. The length of the CDR3 is 14 residues. The germline V gene encodes CDR1 DFQATT and CDR2 SNEGSKA (reference sequence). Trimming removed 4 bases from V and 4 bases from J; junction bases left unmatched: 3. CDR3 sequence reads: CSAIAGGPYNEQFF. CDR3 DNA sequence: TGCAGTGCTATAGCGGGAGGGCCTTACAATGAGCAGTTCTTC.

This clonotype was seen a handful of times. The chain couples TRBV12-3 or TRBV12-4 to TRBJ2-3, with D tentatively TRBD1 (6 bases). The CDR3 runs 16 residues. V lost 2 bases and J lost 5, with 17 bases in between. The CDR3 is CASSLSFQGRGDTQYF. CDR3 coding DNA: TGTGCCAGCAGTTTAAGTTTCCAGGGGAGAGGAGATACGCAGTATTTT.

This clonotype was detected a few times. V gene TRBV20-1 combines with J gene TRBJ2-1; TRBD2 aligns across 14 bases. Germline lookup yields CDR1 DFQATT and CDR2 SNEGSKA (reference sequence). The CDR3 spans 19 residues. With 0 bases clipped from V and 0 bases from J, the junction kept 7 bases outside the gene matches. The CDR3 DNA is TGCAGTGCTAGAGACCGGACTAGCGGGAGGCCGAGCTCCTACAATGAGCAGTTCTTC. Protein sequence: CSARDRTSGRPSSYNEQFF.

The chain recombines TRBV14 with TRBJ2-7; 7 nucleotides line up with TRBD1. The CDR3 totals 14 residues. The germline gives CDR1 SGHDN, CDR2 FVKESK. The V segment lost 5 bases and the J segment 2 bases; nucleotides outside the gene matches: 6. As DNA, the CDR3 is TGTGCCAGCAGCAAGGACAGGACCCCCTACGAGCAGTACTTC. It is translated as CASSKDRTPYEQYF.